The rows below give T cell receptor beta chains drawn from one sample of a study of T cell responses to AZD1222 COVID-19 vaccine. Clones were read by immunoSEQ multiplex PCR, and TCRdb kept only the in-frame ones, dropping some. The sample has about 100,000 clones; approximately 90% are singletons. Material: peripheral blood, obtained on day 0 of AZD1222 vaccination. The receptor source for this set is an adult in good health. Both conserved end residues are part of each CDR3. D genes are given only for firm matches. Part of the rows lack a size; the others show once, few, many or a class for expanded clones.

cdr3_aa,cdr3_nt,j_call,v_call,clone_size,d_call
CASSQSWDTQYF,TGTGCCAGCAGCCAATCCTGGGATACGCAGTATTTT,TRBJ2-3,TRBV14,few,NA
CASSPHRGQGYTF,TGTGCCAGCAGCCCTCATCGGGGGCAGGGCTACACCTTC,TRBJ1-2,TRBV11-2,NA,NA
CASSYVRGGGEQYF,TGTGCCAGCAGTTACGTGCGGGGAGGAGGCGAGCAGTACTTC,TRBJ2-7,TRBV6-5,NA,NA
CASSEGGGNYGYTF,TGTGCCAGCAGCGAGGGCGGGGGTAACTATGGCTACACCTTC,TRBJ1-2,TRBV9,NA,NA
CASSQDVTLNTEAFF,TGCGCCAGCAGCCAAGATGTAACATTGAACACTGAAGCTTTCTTT,TRBJ1-1,TRBV4-1,NA,NA
CASSSTAGQGIYGYTF,TGCGCCAGCAGCTCAACGGCTGGACAGGGAATCTATGGCTACACCTTC,TRBJ1-2,TRBV5-1,NA,TRBD1
CASSSPARPGGYTF,TGTGCCAGCAGTAGTCCGGCGAGACCGGGAGGCTACACCTTC,TRBJ1-2,TRBV28,NA,NA
CASSRILGVTGELFF,TGTGCCAGCAGTCGAATCCTAGGGGTCACCGGGGAGCTGTTTTTT,TRBJ2-2,TRBV6-5,NA,NA
CASSLGVGTEAFF,TGTGCCAGCAGCTTAGGGGTTGGTACCGAAGCTTTCTTT,TRBJ1-1,TRBV11-2,once,NA
CASSLSGGGRANSPLHF,TGTGCCAGCAGTTTATCGGGGGGCGGGAGGGCCAATTCACCCCTCCACTTT,TRBJ1-6,TRBV27,NA,NA
CASSEREDRGYYSNQPQHF,TGTGCCAGCAGTGAAAGAGAGGACAGGGGGTATTATAGCAATCAGCCCCAGCATTTT,TRBJ1-5,TRBV6-1,NA,TRBD1
CASSTDRGQTQYF,TGTGCCAGCAGCACCGACAGGGGACAGACCCAGTACTTC,TRBJ2-5,TRBV7-2,NA,TRBD1
CASSPALAGGGDTQYF,TGCGCCAGCAGCCCAGCACTAGCGGGGGGTGGAGATACGCAGTATTTT,TRBJ2-3,TRBV5-1,NA,TRBD2
CASSLDRAGGPLHF,TGTGCCAGCAGCCTTGACAGGGCTGGGGGGCCCCTCCACTTT,TRBJ1-6,TRBV7-8,NA,TRBD1
CASSLGLANYEQYF,TGCGCCAGCAGCTTGGGTCTAGCCAACTACGAGCAGTACTTC,TRBJ2-7,TRBV5-1,NA,NA
CASISDSSYEQYF,TGTGCCAGCATTTCCGACAGTTCCTACGAGCAGTACTTC,TRBJ2-7,TRBV25-1,once,NA
CASSLQAYEQYF,TGTGCCAGCAGCCTACAGGCCTACGAGCAGTACTTC,TRBJ2-7,TRBV2,NA,NA
CSVEFPMKGSGHTDTQYF,TGCAGCGTTGAATTCCCGATGAAGGGGAGCGGCCACACAGATACGCAGTATTTT,TRBJ2-3,TRBV29-1,once,NA
CASSPEGATNRGPQHF,TGTGCCAGCTCACCGGAGGGGGCAACTAACCGAGGGCCCCAGCATTTT,TRBJ1-5,TRBV18,NA,TRBD1
CASSLGGASEAFF,TGCGCCAGCAGCTTGGGGGGAGCGAGTGAAGCTTTCTTT,TRBJ1-1,TRBV5-1,NA,NA
CASSPTTGPDSPLHF,TGTGCCAGCTCACCAACGACAGGGCCGGATTCACCCCTCCACTTT,TRBJ1-6,TRBV18,once,TRBD1
CASSQQGTSYTEAFF,TGCGCCAGCAGCCAACAGGGGACTTCGTACACTGAAGCTTTCTTT,TRBJ1-1,TRBV4-1,NA,NA
CASSPGGSGNTIYF,TGTGCCAGCAGCCCCGGGGGATCTGGAAACACCATATATTTT,TRBJ1-3,TRBV7-8,NA,NA
CASSLGTDARTF,TGTGCCAGCAGCCTCGGGACCGACGCGAGGACCTTC,TRBJ1-2,TRBV7-9,NA,NA
CASSATDREDSPLHF,TGTGCCAGCAGTGCCACCGACAGGGAGGATTCACCCCTCCACTTT,TRBJ1-6,TRBV2,NA,TRBD1
CASKTVSGANVLTF,TGTGCCAGCAAAACGGTCTCTGGGGCCAACGTCCTGACTTTC,TRBJ2-6,TRBV6-5,few,NA
CASSIPPATHF,TGTGCCAGTAGTATTCCCCCCGCCACCCATTTT,TRBJ1-5,TRBV19,NA,NA
CASSSRQGGTDTQYF,TGTGCCAGCAGTTCCAGACAGGGGGGGACAGATACGCAGTATTTT,TRBJ2-3,TRBV6-5,NA,TRBD1
CASSTGQNTEAFF,TGTGCCAGCAGCACGGGACAAAACACTGAAGCTTTCTTT,TRBJ1-1,TRBV9,few,NA
CASSLKGTGGEAFF,TGTGCCAGCAGCCTAAAGGGGACAGGTGGAGAAGCTTTCTTT,TRBJ1-1,TRBV3-1/TRBV3-2,NA,TRBD1
CASSWAGQGSGNTIYF,TGTGCCAGCAGTTGGGCCGGACAGGGCTCTGGAAACACCATATATTTT,TRBJ1-3,TRBV28,NA,TRBD1
CASSPREGSTEAFF,TGTGCCAGCTCACCACGGGAGGGATCCACTGAAGCTTTCTTT,TRBJ1-1,TRBV18,NA,NA
CASNRGWATEAFF,TGTGCCAGCAATCGTGGGTGGGCCACTGAAGCTTTCTTT,TRBJ1-1,TRBV7-2,NA,NA
CASSIGPPGAEAFF,TGTGCCAGTAGTATAGGGCCCCCCGGGGCTGAAGCTTTCTTT,TRBJ1-1,TRBV19,once,NA
CASSFAMNTEAFF,TGTGCCAGCAGCTTTGCTATGAACACTGAAGCTTTCTTT,TRBJ1-1,TRBV5-6,NA,NA
CASSTGQGHSPLHF,TGTGCCAGTAGTACGGGACAGGGGCATTCACCCCTCCACTTT,TRBJ1-6,TRBV19,NA,TRBD1
CASSAVNGYTF,TGTGCCAGCAGTGCGGTCAATGGCTACACCTTC,TRBJ1-2,TRBV2,NA,NA
CSASSRGGPMYNEQFF,TGCAGTGCTAGTAGCCGGGGGGGGCCCATGTACAATGAGCAGTTCTTC,TRBJ2-1,TRBV20-1,NA,TRBD2
CASRSGTGGYTGELFF,TGTGCCAGCAGAAGCGGGACAGGGGGTTACACCGGGGAGCTGTTTTTT,TRBJ2-2,TRBV28,once,TRBD1
CASRSGTGTNYGYTF,TGTGCCAGCAGGTCCGGGACAGGGACTAACTATGGCTACACCTTC,TRBJ1-2,TRBV6-5,NA,TRBD1
CASSPGQGSFTVAF,TGCGCCAGCAGTCCAGGACAGGGATCTTTTACTGTGGCCTTC,TRBJ1-2,TRBV5-1,NA,TRBD1
CASSRGQGENSPLHF,TGCGCCAGCAGCCGTGGACAGGGAGAAAATTCACCCCTCCACTTT,TRBJ1-6,TRBV4-1,NA,TRBD1
CASSRTGGNTEAFF,TGTGCCAGCAGCCGGACAGGGGGTAACACTGAAGCTTTCTTT,TRBJ1-1,TRBV11-1,NA,TRBD1
CASSGENPDTQYF,TGTGCCAGCAGTGGGGAGAATCCAGATACGCAGTATTTT,TRBJ2-3,TRBV2,once,NA
CASSTGTGGPNQPQHF,TGTGCCAGTAGTACCGGGACAGGGGGGCCCAATCAGCCCCAGCATTTT,TRBJ1-5,TRBV19,NA,TRBD1
CASSLREGVTEAFF,TGCGCCAGCAGCCTGAGGGAGGGAGTCACTGAAGCTTTCTTT,TRBJ1-1,TRBV4-1,NA,NA
CASSVARDRLNTEAFF,TGTGCCAGCAGCGTAGCTCGGGACCGATTGAACACTGAAGCTTTCTTT,TRBJ1-1,TRBV9,NA,NA
CASSLHEFYEQYF,TGTGCCAGCAGCTTGCATGAATTCTACGAGCAGTACTTC,TRBJ2-7,TRBV11-2,NA,NA
CASSEQGVFTLNTGELFF,TGTGCCAGCAGCGAACAGGGGGTTTTCACCCTGAACACCGGGGAGCTGTTTTTT,TRBJ2-2,TRBV11-2,NA,TRBD1
CASSQENTATYYGYTF,TGCGCCAGCAGCCAAGAAAACACAGCTACTTACTATGGCTACACCTTC,TRBJ1-2,TRBV4-1,NA,NA
CATSLRDRGQPQHF,TGTGCCACCAGCTTACGGGACAGGGGCCAGCCCCAGCATTTT,TRBJ1-5,TRBV15,NA,TRBD1
CATGGYGYGYTF,TGTGCCACGGGGGGCTATGGCTATGGCTACACCTTC,TRBJ1-2,TRBV19,NA,NA
CASSPTSGGTGELFF,TGCGCCAGCAGCCCGACTAGCGGGGGTACGGGGGAGCTGTTTTTT,TRBJ2-2,TRBV5-1,NA,TRBD2
CASKSGTEAFF,TGCGCCAGCAAATCCGGGACTGAAGCTTTCTTT,TRBJ1-1,TRBV5-1,NA,NA
CASSYEGVSGYTF,TGTGCCAGCAGTTACGAGGGGGTGAGCGGCTACACCTTC,TRBJ1-2,TRBV6-5,NA,NA
CAISEFMAEETQYF,TGTGCCATCAGTGAATTTATGGCAGAAGAGACCCAGTACTTC,TRBJ2-5,TRBV10-3,NA,NA
CASSLTGSGYTF,TGTGCCAGCAGCTTAACGGGAAGTGGCTACACCTTC,TRBJ1-2,TRBV11-2,NA,NA
CASGAGQGITEAFF,TGCGCCAGCGGGGCTGGACAGGGGATCACTGAAGCTTTCTTT,TRBJ1-1,TRBV5-1,once,TRBD1
CASKAWEANTGELFF,TGTGCCAGTAAGGCCTGGGAGGCAAACACCGGGGAGCTGTTTTTT,TRBJ2-2,TRBV19,NA,NA